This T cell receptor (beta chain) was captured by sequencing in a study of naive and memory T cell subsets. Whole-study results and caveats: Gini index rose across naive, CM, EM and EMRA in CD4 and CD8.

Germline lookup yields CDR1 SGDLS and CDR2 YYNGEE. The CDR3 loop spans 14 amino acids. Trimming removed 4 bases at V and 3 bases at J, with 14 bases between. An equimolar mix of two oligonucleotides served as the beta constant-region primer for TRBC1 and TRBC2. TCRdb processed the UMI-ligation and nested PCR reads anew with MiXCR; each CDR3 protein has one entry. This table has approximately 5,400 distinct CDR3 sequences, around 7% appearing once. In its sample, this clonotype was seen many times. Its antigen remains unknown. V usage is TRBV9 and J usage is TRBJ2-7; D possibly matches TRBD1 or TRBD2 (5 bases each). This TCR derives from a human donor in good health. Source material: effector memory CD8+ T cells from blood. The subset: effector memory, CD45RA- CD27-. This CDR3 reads CASSLTGGGYEQYF. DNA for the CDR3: TGTGCCAGCAGCCTTACGGGTGGGGGCTACGAGCAGTACTTC.